Listed below are T cell receptor beta chains from one sample, sequenced in a study of blood T cell repertoires in COVID-19. Assay used: immunoSEQ multiplex PCR; TCRdb lists only in-frame clones, some missing. The repertoire holds over 200,000 clones, with around 83% as singletons. Sequencing was performed on peripheral blood. These receptors were collected from an elderly man with acute or convalescent COVID-19. Both conserved end residues are part of each CDR3. Fields, in order: D gene, clone size, J gene, V gene, CDR3 protein, CDR3 DNA. A D gene is named only where the DNA matches it firmly. Expanded clones get a size class; other rows say once, few or many, or leave the size out.

D: .; size: .; J: TRBJ2-7; V: TRBV28; CDR3: CASGGGAPSYEQYF; DNA: TGTGCCAGCGGCGGTGGGGCCCCCTCCTACGAGCAGTACTTC
D: .; size: .; J: TRBJ1-1; V: TRBV19; CDR3: CASTSGWDTEAFF; DNA: TGTGCCAGTACCTCAGGATGGGACACCGAAGCTTTCTTT
D: TRBD2; size: once; J: TRBJ2-1; V: TRBV18; CDR3: CASSPSAGGTYNEQFF; DNA: TGTGCCAGCTCACCCTCGGCGGGGGGCACCTACAATGAGCAGTTCTTC
D: TRBD2; size: .; J: TRBJ2-5; V: TRBV24-1; CDR3: CATEASGGGEETQYF; DNA: TGTGCCACCGAGGCTAGCGGGGGCGGGGAGGAGACCCAGTACTTC
D: .; size: .; J: TRBJ2-3; V: TRBV6-5; CDR3: CASTPEGWSSDTQYF; DNA: TGTGCCAGCACCCCGGAGGGGTGGTCTTCAGATACGCAGTATTTT
D: TRBD2; size: .; J: TRBJ2-1; V: TRBV28; CDR3: CASSTRLAENNEQFF; DNA: TGTGCCAGCAGTACCCGACTAGCGGAAAACAATGAGCAGTTCTTC
D: TRBD2; size: .; J: TRBJ2-1; V: TRBV27; CDR3: CASSGRQNEQFF; DNA: TGTGCCAGCAGCGGGAGGCAAAATGAGCAGTTCTTC
D: .; size: few; J: TRBJ1-1; V: TRBV4-1; CDR3: CASSPPADSFRAFF; DNA: TGCGCCAGCAGCCCCCCGGCGGACAGCTTTCGGGCTTTCTTT
D: .; size: .; J: TRBJ1-1; V: TRBV6-5; CDR3: CASSYSSGVTEAFF; DNA: TGTGCCAGCAGTTACTCGTCAGGGGTAACTGAAGCTTTCTTT
D: TRBD1; size: once; J: TRBJ2-1; V: TRBV6-6; CDR3: CASSRPGQGIYNEQFF; DNA: TGTGCCAGCAGCCGTCCTGGACAGGGGATCTACAATGAGCAGTTCTTC
D: TRBD2; size: few; J: TRBJ2-7; V: TRBV5-6; CDR3: CASRSLGTSGSYEQYF; DNA: TGTGCCAGCAGGTCGCTCGGGACTAGCGGCTCCTACGAGCAGTACTTC
D: .; size: .; J: TRBJ2-5; V: TRBV2; CDR3: CASSLETQYF; DNA: TGTGCCAGCTCCCTAGAGACCCAGTACTTC
D: TRBD1; size: .; J: TRBJ2-2; V: TRBV28; CDR3: CASRGTVNTGELFF; DNA: TGTGCCAGCAGGGGGACAGTGAACACCGGGGAGCTGTTTTTT
D: .; size: .; J: TRBJ2-3; V: TRBV15; CDR3: CATSRGTPGRAQYF; DNA: TGTGCCACCAGCAGAGGGACACCTGGTAGGGCGCAGTATTTT
D: TRBD1; size: .; J: TRBJ1-4; V: TRBV6-5; CDR3: CASRDRVYEKLFF; DNA: TGTGCCAGCAGGGACAGGGTTTATGAAAAACTGTTTTTT
D: TRBD1; size: .; J: TRBJ2-1; V: TRBV5-1; CDR3: CASSLGTGPNEQFF; DNA: TGCGCCAGCAGCTTGGGGACAGGCCCAAATGAGCAGTTCTTC
D: TRBD1; size: .; J: TRBJ2-7; V: TRBV5-1; CDR3: CASTSTGGTYEQYF; DNA: TGCGCCAGCACATCTACAGGGGGGACCTACGAGCAGTACTTC
D: TRBD2; size: .; J: TRBJ2-3; V: TRBV7-2; CDR3: CASSPLGLAGGNTQYF; DNA: TGTGCCAGCAGCCCCCTTGGGCTAGCGGGAGGGAATACGCAGTATTTT
D: .; size: .; J: TRBJ1-6; V: TRBV5-1; CDR3: CASSPQQGDSPLHF; DNA: TGCGCCAGCAGCCCCCAACAGGGTGATTCACCCCTCCACTTT
D: TRBD2; size: .; J: TRBJ2-1; V: TRBV7-6; CDR3: CASSSYLAGGDEQFF; DNA: TGTGCCAGCAGCTCTTATTTAGCGGGGGGTGATGAGCAGTTCTTC
D: TRBD2; size: .; J: TRBJ2-7; V: TRBV27; CDR3: CASSFARPSGVSYEQYF; DNA: TGTGCCAGCAGTTTTGCCCGGCCTAGCGGGGTGTCCTACGAGCAGTACTTC
D: .; size: few; J: TRBJ1-5; V: TRBV6-1; CDR3: CASSEEGLHSNQPQHF; DNA: TGTGCCAGCAGTGAAGAGGGGCTTCATAGCAATCAGCCCCAGCATTTT
D: TRBD2; size: .; J: TRBJ2-2; V: TRBV25-1; CDR3: CASSDWTSTNTGELFF; DNA: TGTGCCAGCAGTGATTGGACTAGCACGAACACCGGGGAGCTGTTTTTT
D: TRBD2; size: .; J: TRBJ2-1; V: TRBV5-1; CDR3: CASSLLAGDINEQFF; DNA: TGCGCCAGCAGCTTACTAGCGGGAGATATCAATGAGCAGTTCTTC
D: .; size: .; J: TRBJ1-2; V: TRBV7-2; CDR3: CASSPVGGSPNYGYTF; DNA: TGTGCCAGCAGCCCCGTCGGGGGATCCCCTAACTATGGCTACACCTTC
D: TRBD1; size: .; J: TRBJ1-1; V: TRBV5-1; CDR3: CASSEGQGYGTEAFF; DNA: TGCGCCAGCAGCGAGGGACAGGGTTATGGCACTGAAGCTTTCTTT
D: .; size: few; J: TRBJ1-6; V: TRBV19; CDR3: CASRLDSFEGSPLHF; DNA: TGTGCCAGTAGACTGGACAGCTTCGAGGGTTCACCCCTCCACTTT
D: .; size: .; J: TRBJ2-2; V: TRBV14; CDR3: CASRQYGGGTGELFF; DNA: TGTGCCAGCAGACAATACGGGGGAGGCACCGGGGAGCTGTTTTTT
D: .; size: .; J: TRBJ1-5; V: TRBV18; CDR3: CASSGAGHQPQHF; DNA: TGTGCCAGCTCAGGGGCAGGGCATCAGCCCCAGCATTTT
D: .; size: .; J: TRBJ1-5; V: TRBV5-1; CDR3: CASSLPLAHQPQHF; DNA: TGCGCCAGCAGCTTACCATTAGCGCATCAGCCCCAGCATTTT
D: .; size: once; J: TRBJ2-1; V: TRBV28; CDR3: CASSQAGAAEQFF; DNA: TGTGCCAGCAGCCAAGCAGGGGCTGCTGAGCAGTTCTTC
D: TRBD1; size: .; J: TRBJ1-1; V: TRBV19; CDR3: CASSMAGGVNTEAFF; DNA: TGTGCCAGTAGTATGGCAGGGGGAGTGAACACTGAAGCTTTCTTT
D: TRBD1; size: few; J: TRBJ1-4; V: TRBV5-1; CDR3: CASSLEGQLNAKLFF; DNA: TGCGCCAGCAGCTTGGAGGGACAGTTGAACGCAAAACTGTTTTTT
D: TRBD1; size: .; J: TRBJ1-1; V: TRBV6-5; CDR3: CASSPGTVGNTEAFF; DNA: TGTGCCAGCAGCCCCGGGACAGTGGGGAACACTGAAGCTTTCTTT
D: .; size: .; J: TRBJ2-1; V: TRBV11-3; CDR3: CASRLGSQGEQFF; DNA: TGTGCCAGCCGTCTGGGGTCTCAGGGGGAGCAGTTCTTC
D: .; size: .; J: TRBJ1-1; V: TRBV13; CDR3: CASSRRIGVTEAFF; DNA: TGTGCCAGCAGCCGGAGGATTGGGGTCACTGAAGCTTTCTTT
D: .; size: .; J: TRBJ2-5; V: TRBV5-1; CDR3: CASSTGGLGGTQYF; DNA: TGCGCCAGCAGCACGGGGGGCTTAGGCGGGACCCAGTACTTC
D: .; size: .; J: TRBJ2-5; V: TRBV4-1; CDR3: CASSQDMGPYETQYF; DNA: TGCGCCAGCAGCCAAGATATGGGGCCCTACGAGACCCAGTACTTC
D: TRBD2; size: .; J: TRBJ2-7; V: TRBV5-1; CDR3: CASSFGLADYEQYF; DNA: TGCGCCAGCAGCTTTGGACTAGCGGACTACGAGCAGTACTTC
D: .; size: .; J: TRBJ2-5; V: TRBV9; CDR3: CASSVGPRDSGWGTQYF; DNA: TGTGCCAGCAGCGTAGGTCCCCGGGATTCCGGTTGGGGGACCCAGTACTTC
D: TRBD2; size: .; J: TRBJ2-7; V: TRBV28; CDR3: CASRRTSGVYEQYF; DNA: TGTGCCAGCAGGCGTACTAGCGGGGTCTACGAGCAGTACTTC
D: .; size: .; J: TRBJ1-4; V: TRBV5-8; CDR3: CASSLHLREKLFF; DNA: TGTGCCAGCAGCTTGCATCTCCGGGAAAAACTGTTTTTT
D: TRBD1; size: .; J: TRBJ2-5; V: TRBV5-6; CDR3: CASSTLGTGGGETQYF; DNA: TGTGCCAGCAGCACCTTAGGGACAGGGGGCGGGGAGACCCAGTACTTC
D: .; size: few; J: TRBJ1-1; V: TRBV10-3; CDR3: CAISDGGHAEAFF; DNA: TGTGCCATCAGTGATGGAGGGCACGCTGAAGCTTTCTTT
D: TRBD2; size: .; J: TRBJ2-5; V: TRBV11-2; CDR3: CASSLPGLAMETQYF; DNA: TGTGCCAGCAGCTTACCGGGACTAGCGATGGAGACCCAGTACTTC
D: TRBD2; size: .; J: TRBJ2-5; V: TRBV28; CDR3: CASSRTSGGAETQYF; DNA: TGTGCCAGCAGTCGGACTAGCGGGGGGGCGGAGACCCAGTACTTC
D: .; size: once; J: TRBJ2-6; V: TRBV5-4; CDR3: CASSAAIKPFSGANVLTF; DNA: TGTGCCAGCAGCGCGGCGATCAAGCCTTTCTCTGGGGCCAACGTCCTGACTTTC
D: TRBD2; size: .; J: TRBJ2-1; V: TRBV25-1; CDR3: CASNIAGGSYNEQFF; DNA: TGTGCCAGCAACATAGCGGGGGGCTCCTACAATGAGCAGTTCTTC